This is a list of T cell receptor beta chains from one sample in a study of T cell responses to AZD1222 COVID-19 vaccine. TCRdb's table, derived via immunoSEQ multiplex PCR, lists solely in-frame clones and lacks some. The repertoire consists of under 150,000 clones, with 85% to 90% occurring once and the leading ten covering 1.5% to 2%. The sequencing used peripheral blood, collected 28 days after the second AZD1222 dose. The receptors stem from an adult who received the AZD1222 COVID-19 vaccine. CDR3s include the opening cysteine and the closing phenylalanine or tryptophan. D genes are given only for firm matches. Clone size is stated in some rows and not others, as once, few, many or a class when expanded.

abundance | j_gene | d_gene | v_gene | CDR3aa | CDR3nt
. | TRBJ1-5 | TRBD1 | TRBV15 | CATSRDLKGGGQPQHF | TGTGCCACCAGCAGAGATCTTAAAGGGGGCGGACAGCCCCAGCATTTT
. | TRBJ1-1 | . | TRBV4-2 | CASSRTSENTEAFF | TGTGCCAGCAGCCGGACTTCGGAGAACACTGAAGCTTTCTTT
. | TRBJ1-1 | . | TRBV7-9 | CASSLERGKNTEAFF | TGTGCCAGCAGCTTAGAGAGGGGCAAGAACACTGAAGCTTTCTTT
. | TRBJ1-5 | . | TRBV5-4 | CASSHEPGRSNQPQHF | TGTGCCAGCAGCCATGAACCAGGGCGCAGCAATCAGCCCCAGCATTTT
. | TRBJ2-5 | . | TRBV14 | CASSLPGGFRETQYF | TGTGCCAGCAGCCTGCCGGGCGGGTTCCGGGAGACCCAGTACTTC
. | TRBJ1-2 | . | TRBV5-6 | CASSLEGVPYGYTF | TGTGCCAGCAGCTTGGAGGGTGTCCCTTATGGCTACACCTTC
. | TRBJ1-1 | . | TRBV7-2 | CASSLSRGISPRAFF | TGTGCCAGCAGCTTAAGTAGGGGAATCTCGCCGCGAGCTTTCTTT
. | TRBJ1-1 | TRBD1 | TRBV6-5 | CASRATGDTEAFF | TGTGCCAGCAGGGCGACAGGGGACACTGAAGCTTTCTTT
. | TRBJ2-1 | . | TRBV9 | CASSPLLGSNEQFF | TGTGCCAGCAGCCCCCTATTGGGTTCCAATGAGCAGTTCTTC
medium-sized | TRBJ1-1 | . | TRBV3-1/TRBV3-2 | CASSQAAFSTEAFF | TGTGCCAGCAGCCAAGCTGCATTCAGCACTGAAGCTTTCTTT
once | TRBJ1-2 | TRBD1 | TRBV4-1 | CASSQGTGTYGYTF | TGCGCCAGCAGCCAAGGGACAGGGACATATGGCTACACCTTC
. | TRBJ1-1 | . | TRBV6-1 | CASSDQIRTEAFF | TGTGCCAGCAGTGACCAAATTCGGACTGAAGCTTTCTTT
. | TRBJ2-5 | . | TRBV29-1 | CSVRQGGETQYF | TGCAGCGTGAGGCAGGGGGGAGAGACTCAGTACTTC
once | TRBJ2-5 | . | TRBV4-1 | CASSQVGAGQETQYF | TGCGCCAGCAGCCAAGTTGGGGCGGGCCAAGAGACCCAGTACTTC
. | TRBJ2-1 | . | TRBV29-1 | CSVELNRGNEQFF | TGCAGCGTTGAATTAAATAGGGGGAATGAGCAGTTCTTC
. | TRBJ1-2 | . | TRBV30 | CAWSVAAGRGYTF | TGTGCCTGGAGTGTCGCTGCAGGGCGAGGCTACACCTTC
. | TRBJ2-7 | . | TRBV28 | CASSLFPAAYEQYF | TGTGCCAGCAGTTTATTCCCCGCCGCCTACGAGCAGTACTTC
. | TRBJ1-6 | TRBD1 | TRBV6-4 | CASSEDRNSPLHF | TGTGCCAGCAGTGAGGACAGGAATTCACCCCTCCACTTT
. | TRBJ2-7 | . | TRBV5-1 | CASSSSYEQYF | TGCGCCAGCAGCTCCTCCTACGAGCAGTACTTC
. | TRBJ1-6 | . | TRBV2 | CASRGSSYNSPLHF | TGTGCCAGCAGGGGGAGCTCCTATAATTCACCCCTCCACTTT
. | TRBJ2-7 | TRBD2 | TRBV7-2 | CASSRSGGGPHEQYF | TGTGCCAGCAGCCGCTCGGGAGGGGGACCTCACGAGCAGTACTTC
. | TRBJ2-1 | . | TRBV7-9 | CASELTGISSYNEQFF | TGTGCCAGCGAGCTAACAGGGATAAGTTCCTACAATGAGCAGTTCTTC
few | TRBJ2-6 | . | TRBV7-9 | CASSLALLTGANVLTF | TGTGCCAGCAGCTTAGCCCTCCTAACTGGGGCCAACGTCCTGACTTTC
. | TRBJ1-5 | . | TRBV5-8 | CASSLGSGKGNQPQHF | TGTGCCAGCAGCTTGGGTTCCGGGAAGGGCAATCAGCCCCAGCATTTT
once | TRBJ1-5 | TRBD1 | TRBV15 | CATSRAPDRGSNQPQHF | TGTGCCACCAGCAGAGCACCGGACAGGGGCAGCAATCAGCCCCAGCATTTT
few | TRBJ1-4 | . | TRBV19 | CASSYEGRRPNEKLFF | TGTGCCAGTAGTTATGAGGGTCGGAGACCTAATGAAAAACTGTTTTTT
. | TRBJ1-1 | . | TRBV27 | CASSSPGKGGAEAFF | TGTGCCAGCAGTTCCCCCGGGAAGGGAGGTGCTGAAGCTTTCTTT
. | TRBJ2-3 | TRBD2 | TRBV9 | CASSVEAGGRADTQYF | TGTGCCAGCAGCGTAGAGGCGGGGGGGCGAGCTGATACGCAGTATTTT
. | TRBJ2-7 | . | TRBV3-1/TRBV3-2 | CASSQWYEQYF | TGTGCCAGCAGCCAATGGTACGAGCAGTACTTC
. | TRBJ1-5 | . | TRBV6-2/TRBV6-3 | CASSHGSNQPQHF | TGTGCCAGCAGTCACGGGAGCAATCAGCCCCAGCATTTT
. | TRBJ2-1 | . | TRBV29-1 | CSVEALQVRYNEQFF | TGCAGCGTTGAAGCCCTCCAGGTACGGTACAATGAGCAGTTCTTC
. | TRBJ2-3 | TRBD2 | TRBV4-1 | CASRALAGGRGTDTQYF | TGCGCCAGCAGGGCACTAGCGGGGGGGCGCGGCACAGATACGCAGTATTTT
. | TRBJ2-1 | TRBD2 | TRBV28 | CASSLASGRYNEQFF | TGTGCCAGCAGTTTGGCTAGCGGGAGATACAATGAGCAGTTCTTC
few | TRBJ1-5 | . | TRBV2 | CASSVDGGYQPQHF | TGTGCCAGCAGTGTTGACGGAGGGTATCAGCCCCAGCATTTT
. | TRBJ1-5 | . | TRBV20-1 | CSASRDDSNQPQHF | TGCAGTGCTAGTCGGGACGATAGCAATCAGCCCCAGCATTTT
. | TRBJ1-6 | . | TRBV9 | CASSGEFGSPLHF | TGTGCCAGCAGCGGGGAGTTCGGCTCACCCCTCCACTTT
. | TRBJ2-1 | . | TRBV9 | CASSAPHGTSPDEQFF | TGTGCCAGCAGCGCCCCCCATGGGACTTCTCCCGATGAGCAGTTCTTC
. | TRBJ1-4 | TRBD1 | TRBV5-1 | CASSLEGQASFNF | TGCGCCAGCAGCTTGGAGGGACAGGCTTCTTTCAATTTT
. | TRBJ2-1 | . | TRBV29-1 | CSVESAYVQFF | TGCAGCGTTGAATCCGCGTACGTGCAGTTCTTC
. | TRBJ2-3 | TRBD1 | TRBV28 | CASSFPGTGERYF | TGTGCCAGCAGTTTCCCCGGGACAGGGGAAAGGTATTTT
. | TRBJ2-1 | . | TRBV7-8 | CASSLRISGSYNEQFF | TGTGCCAGCAGCCTACGAATTAGTGGCTCCTACAATGAGCAGTTCTTC
. | TRBJ2-3 | . | TRBV7-3 | CASSREPGLITDTQYF | TGTGCCAGCAGTCGTGAACCGGGACTCATCACAGATACGCAGTATTTT
. | TRBJ2-7 | . | TRBV24-1 | CATSDLTSIEQYF | TGTGCCACCAGTGATCTCACGTCTATCGAGCAGTACTTC
. | TRBJ1-5 | . | TRBV19 | CASSTGRGQPQHF | TGTGCCAGCAGCACAGGGAGAGGTCAGCCCCAGCATTTT
. | TRBJ2-7 | TRBD1 | TRBV6-5 | CASSLDRGSSYEQYF | TGTGCCAGCAGCCTCGACAGGGGGAGCTCCTACGAGCAGTACTTC
. | TRBJ2-7 | . | TRBV6-1 | CASSDVYEQYF | TGTGCCAGCAGTGATGTCTACGAGCAGTACTTC
. | TRBJ2-1 | TRBD2 | TRBV5-4 | CASSGDYIPEQFF | TGTGCCAGCAGCGGGGACTATATCCCTGAGCAGTTCTTC
. | TRBJ1-1 | . | TRBV7-3 | CASSLDRGTEAFF | TGTGCCAGCAGCTTAGACCGGGGCACTGAAGCTTTCTTT
. | TRBJ2-3 | . | TRBV11-1 | CASSLPGLAGTDTQYF | TGTGCCAGCAGCTTACCGGGACTCGCAGGTACAGATACGCAGTATTTT